These 7 T cell receptor beta chains came from one sample sequenced in a study of T cell repertoires in cytomegalovirus infection. TCRdb processed the reads anew with MiXCR; each CDR3 protein has one entry. The top ten clones hold about 12% of a sample with some 800,000 distinct CDR3 sequences, 25% to 30% of them seen once. Antigens for these TCRs are unknown. Here the sequenced sample was cultured CD8+ T cells from PBMCs, taken from culture after CMV antigen stimulation. These receptors were taken from a human donor in good health (CMV status not recorded). Some clones in this sample may be carry-over from other donors' samples.

A few counts support this clonotype. The V gene is TRBV6-2 or TRBV6-3, the J gene TRBJ2-6; 12 positions agree with TRBD2. Trimming removed 8 bases from V and 0 bases from J; junction bases left unmatched: 5. There are 17 residues in the CDR3. CDR1 MNHEY and CDR2 SVGEGT come from the germline V gene. The CDR3: CASPELAGGSGANVLTF. The CDR3 DNA is TGTGCCAGCCCCGAACTAGCGGGGGGCTCTGGGGCCAACGTCCTGACTTTC.

The sample holds a few counts of this clonotype. The chain is built from TRBV27 and TRBJ2-1, with a tentative D call TRBD1 (6 bases). This CDR3 contains 14 residues. The V end was cut by 8 bases, the J end by 4 bases, with 15 bases between. Germline V gene sequence: CDR1 MNHEY, CDR2 SMNVEV (reference sequence). This chain's CDR3 is CASSDGTPYNEQFF. The CDR3 region has the DNA TGTGCCAGCTCCGACGGGACACCGTACAATGAGCAGTTCTTC.

This clonotype was seen more than once but under ten times. The V call is TRBV6-2 or TRBV6-3, the J call TRBJ1-1; D is undetermined. This CDR3 contains 13 residues. V shed 0 bases and J shed 6 bases, with 8 bases lying between them. Germline values: CDR1 MNHEY, CDR2 SVGEGT. The CDR3 sequence: CASSYSPNAEAFF. The DNA for the CDR3 is TGTGCCAGCAGTTACTCGCCCAACGCTGAAGCTTTCTTT.

The chain links TRBV11-2 to TRBJ2-3; D tentatively fits TRBD1 or TRBD2 (5 bases each). With 4 bases removed from V and 0 bases from J, the gap between germline ends came to 17 bases. This CDR3 has 17 amino acids. Per the germline V gene, CDR1 is SGHAT and CDR2 is FQNNGV. The CDR3 loop is CASSSTEGTTSTDTQYF. The CDR3 nucleotides are TGTGCCAGCAGCTCGACAGAGGGCACGACTAGCACAGATACGCAGTATTTT.

This clonotype turned up a few times. The chain has TRBV6-2 or TRBV6-3 and TRBJ2-1; D might be TRBD1 (6 bases). Germline CDR1 is MNHEY and CDR2 is SVGEGT. The CDR3 is 13 residues long. The V gene lost 7 bases and the J gene lost 4 bases, with 11 bases spanning the gap. In DNA, the CDR3 is TGTGCCAGCAACTTAGGGGGTTACAATGAGCAGTTCTTC. This sequence encodes CASNLGGYNEQFF.

The J gene is TRBJ1-1, the V gene TRBV5-1, with 11 bases identical to TRBD1. The V gene end was trimmed by 4 bases and the J gene end by 0 bases; junction bases not matched to a gene: 8. CDR1 is SGHRS, CDR2 YFSETQ, per germline. This CDR3 has 17 amino acids. The CDR3 nucleotides read TGCGCCAGCAGCCATACCGGACAGGGGGCTTTGAACACTGAAGCTTTCTTT. Its translation: CASSHTGQGALNTEAFF.

This clonotype was counted many times. The genes are TRBV10-2 and TRBJ1-2, with 10 bases aligning to TRBD1. Germline-derived CDR1 and CDR2 are WSHSY and SAAADI. The CDR3 runs to 16 residues. Trimming removed 3 bases from V and 5 bases from J; junction bases left unmatched: 9. The CDR3 DNA is TGCGCCAGCAGTGACTCTAGGACAGGGGGGTCGTATGGCTACACCTTC. As protein: CASSDSRTGGSYGYTF.